These T cell receptor beta chains were read from a single sample in a study of blood T cell repertoires in COVID-19. The table came from immunoSEQ multiplex PCR; TCRdb's copy has only in-frame clones and leaves some out. The table shows approximately 82,000 clones, with approximately 75% occurring only once. The material sequenced was peripheral blood. Receptors were obtained from a human donor in a cohort sampled during active COVID-19. Each CDR3 is given with its conserved first and last residue. Each record gives: J gene, clone size, CDR3 length, D gene, V gene, CDR3 protein, CDR3 DNA. A D gene is named only where the DNA matches it firmly. Part of the rows lack a size; the others show once, few, many or a class for expanded clones.

TRBJ2-1	.	15	TRBD2	TRBV18	CASSPMSGGGNEQFF	TGTGCCAGCTCTCCGATGAGCGGGGGCGGGAATGAGCAGTTCTTC
TRBJ2-7	.	15	.	TRBV3-1/TRBV3-2	CASSQYPGDVYEQYF	TGTGCCAGCAGCCAATATCCGGGGGATGTATACGAGCAGTACTTC
TRBJ1-5	.	15	.	TRBV7-8	CASSLQGYGNQPQHF	TGTGCCAGCAGCTTGCAGGGGTACGGCAATCAGCCCCAGCATTTT
TRBJ2-1	few	17	TRBD2	TRBV2	CAGAGLAGGLPGNEQFF	TGTGCCGGAGCAGGACTAGCGGGGGGCCTTCCGGGCAATGAGCAGTTCTTC
TRBJ2-3	.	16	TRBD2	TRBV4-2	CASSQDLAGGTDTQYF	TGTGCCAGCAGCCAAGATCTAGCGGGGGGGACAGATACGCAGTATTTT
TRBJ2-5	.	13	.	TRBV6-5	CASRPRGAETQYF	TGTGCCAGCAGGCCCCGGGGGGCGGAGACCCAGTACTTC
TRBJ1-4	once	16	TRBD1	TRBV7-6	CASRRGQGATNEKLFF	TGTGCCAGCAGAAGGGGTCAGGGGGCGACTAATGAAAAACTGTTTTTT
TRBJ2-1	.	17	.	TRBV18	CASSPPGGQAGRNEQFF	TGTGCCAGCTCACCACCGGGTGGACAAGCAGGAAGGAATGAGCAGTTCTTC
TRBJ2-7	.	13	TRBD1	TRBV19	CASSFDRGYEQYF	TGTGCCAGTAGTTTCGACAGGGGGTACGAGCAGTACTTC
TRBJ1-1	.	14	TRBD1	TRBV2	CASSPDRGRGEAFF	TGTGCCAGCAGTCCCGACAGGGGAAGAGGTGAAGCTTTCTTT
TRBJ2-1	.	16	.	TRBV4-3	CASSQERGLSFREQFF	TGCGCCAGCAGCCAAGAAAGGGGCCTTAGTTTCCGTGAGCAGTTCTTC
TRBJ2-3	once	14	.	TRBV2	CASRPDRPTDTQYF	TGTGCCAGCAGGCCCGACAGGCCCACAGATACGCAGTATTTT